One and the same sample provided the 20 T cell receptor beta chains below, sequenced in a study of cytomegalovirus exposure and HLA in healthy donors. With 60 Vbeta and 13 Jbeta primers, the PCR was carried out. TCRdb's copy holds only in-frame clones and misses some; the assay was immunoSEQ multiplex PCR. The sample holds about 180,000 clones; over 75% are singletons and the top ten take less than 0.65%. The sample was PBMCs. These receptors were collected from a woman between 50 and 59 years old in good health and CMV-seronegative.

There are a few counts of this clone. The V gene is TRBV2, the J gene TRBJ2-3, with D possibly being TRBD2 (5 bases). Germline V gene data show CDR1 as SNHLY and CDR2 as FYNNEI. This CDR3 has 14 residues. The V gene lost 10 bases and the J gene lost 0 bases, with 14 bases spanning the gap. The CDR3 sequence is CATEGAVSTDTQYF. Written as DNA, the CDR3 is TGTGCCACCGAGGGAGCGGTAAGCACAGATACGCAGTATTTT.

V gene TRBV2 combines with J gene TRBJ2-7, with 13 bases aligning to TRBD2. After removal of 2 bases from V and 7 bases from J, the junction contained 11 bases not matched to a gene. Germline lookup yields CDR1 SNHLY and CDR2 FYNNEI. This CDR3 is built from 17 residues. The DNA for the CDR3 is TGTGCCAGCAGTGAACGGACTAGCGGGAGAATGATCCGGGAGCAGTACTTC. As protein: CASSERTSGRMIREQYF.

The V call is TRBV5-1, the J call TRBJ2-2; 11 nucleotides align to TRBD1. CDR1 SGHRS and CDR2 YFSETQ come from the germline V gene. CDR3 length: 15 amino acids. Unmatched junction bases numbered 1, after V lost 0 bases and J lost 6 bases. Here the CDR3 reads CASSLGTGGPGELFF. CDR3 coding DNA: TGCGCCAGCAGCTTGGGGACAGGGGGCCCCGGGGAGCTGTTTTTT.

This chain uses TRBV27 with TRBJ2-7; 10 nucleotides line up with TRBD1. This CDR3 spans 15 amino acids. Germline CDR1 MNHEY, CDR2 SMNVEV (reference sequence). Losses at the gene ends were 2 bases for V and 7 bases for J; bases not matched to a gene: 8. The CDR3 DNA sequence: TGTGCCAGCAGTTTACACGGGACAGGGGTGGATGAGCAGTACTTC. It is translated as CASSLHGTGVDEQYF.

The rearrangement uses TRBV7-3 and TRBJ2-7, with 7 bases identical to TRBD2. This CDR3 has 14 residues. CDR1 SGHTA and CDR2 FQGTGA come from the germline V gene. The V and J ends lost 1 base and 2 bases, in that order; junction bases with no gene match: 2. The DNA of the CDR3 is TGTGCCAGCAGCTTAATGGGGGGGGCCTACGAGCAGTACTTC. Protein sequence: CASSLMGGAYEQYF.

This chain joins TRBV2 and TRBJ2-3; 7 bases line up with TRBD2. Germline V CDR1 and CDR2: SNHLY, FYNNEI. Unmatched junction bases numbered 6, after V lost 6 bases and J lost 9 bases. This CDR3 is 12 amino acids long. The CDR3 loop reads CASRPWDYTQYF. Written as DNA, the CDR3 is TGTGCCAGCAGACCTTGGGACTACACGCAGTATTTT.

This sequence joins TRBV2 and TRBJ2-5, with D perhaps matching TRBD2 (5 bases). This CDR3 comprises 13 residues. Germline V gives CDR1 SNHLY, CDR2 FYNNEI. Deletions cut 8 bases from V and 5 bases from J, with 15 bases between. The CDR3 DNA is TGTGCCAGCTTCCCGCGGGTGATGGAGACCCAGTACTTC. It codes for CASFPRVMETQYF.

The rearrangement uses TRBV6-5 and TRBJ1-2; D is unclear. This CDR3 has 14 amino acids. V shed 3 bases and J shed 4 bases, with 12 bases lying between them. Germline assignment: CDR1 MNHEY and CDR2 SVGAGI. CDR3 sequence (DNA): TGTGCCAGCAGTTATGCCGAGGGCGGCTATGGCTACACCTTC. Translation: CASSYAEGGYGYTF.

This chain uses TRBV29-1 with TRBJ2-7; 7 bases agree with TRBD2. J lost 3 bases, V lost 7 bases, and 3 bases had no gene match. This CDR3 comprises 11 residues. Per the germline V gene, CDR1 is SQVTM and CDR2 is ANQGSEA. CDR3 coding DNA: TGCAGCGGGGGGGGAGACTACGAGCAGTACTTC. Protein product: CSGGGDYEQYF.

The V gene is TRBV7-2, the J gene TRBJ2-2, with D possibly TRBD1 on 6 matching bases. CDR3 length: 14 amino acids. Trimming cost V 5 bases and J 6 bases, with 13 bases left between them. Per germline, CDR1 SGHTA and CDR2 FQGNSA. The CDR3 spells CASSPRQGSGELFF. DNA for the CDR3: TGTGCCAGCAGCCCCCGCCAGGGGTCCGGGGAGCTGTTTTTT.

V is TRBV23-1 and J is TRBJ2-5; 9 bases are shared with TRBD2. TRBV23-1 is an ORF for which the function is uncertain. The CDR3 contains 19 residues. J was trimmed by 5 bases and V by 7 bases; bases with no gene match: 23. The CDR3 loop reads CASTRSGTSQIFSWETQYF. CDR3 DNA: TGCGCCAGCACCCGCTCGGGGACTAGCCAGATATTTTCCTGGGAGACCCAGTACTTC.

The chain employs TRBV28 and TRBJ1-4; D not certain. V gave up 2 bases and J gave up 0 bases, with 7 bases separating them. This CDR3 has 15 amino acids. The germline V gene encodes CDR1 MDHEN and CDR2 SYDVKM. For the CDR3, the DNA is TGTGCCAGCAGTTTACCGGTTGCAACTAATGAAAAACTGTTTTTT. Amino acids: CASSLPVATNEKLFF.

V and J are TRBV15 and TRBJ1-4; D remains unclear. The length of the CDR3 is 14 residues. Germline V gene sequence: CDR1 LNHNV, CDR2 YYDKDF (reference sequence). The V end lost 5 bases, the J end lost 5 bases, and 12 bases lay between the germline ends. The chain's CDR3 is CATSLLRGNEKLFF. CDR3 sequence (DNA): TGTGCCACCAGCCTCCTCAGAGGGAATGAAAAACTGTTTTTT.

The rearrangement joins TRBV6-1 to TRBJ2-7, with 9 bases matching TRBD1. Germline CDR1 is MNHNS and CDR2 is SASEGT. This CDR3 has 14 residues. V dropped 6 bases and J dropped 3; count of bases not matched to a gene: 6. The DNA for the CDR3 is TGTGCCAGCAGCCAGAGGGACAGGGTCTACGAGCAGTACTTC. It translates to CASSQRDRVYEQYF.

The chain employs TRBV9 and TRBJ2-5; TRBD2 agrees at 8 bases. The CDR3 covers 17 residues. With V trimmed by 4 bases and J by 2 bases, 13 bases remained unmatched. Germline V CDR1 and CDR2: SGDLS, YYNGEE. CDR3 in amino acids: CASSPQGRGGRQETQYF. CDR3 coding DNA: TGTGCCAGCAGCCCACAGGGTCGGGGGGGGCGTCAAGAGACCCAGTACTTC.

V and J are TRBV4-1 and TRBJ2-1; 8 bases agree with TRBD1. Trimming removed 4 bases from V and 5 bases from J; junction bases left unmatched: 7. The length of the CDR3 is 15 residues. From germline, CDR1 is MGHRA and CDR2 YSYEKL. This CDR3 is CASSLGQEAHNEQFF. For the CDR3, the DNA is TGCGCCAGCAGCCTGGGACAGGAAGCGCACAATGAGCAGTTCTTC.

The chain combines TRBV7-3 with TRBJ2-2, with D possibly matching TRBD1 (6 bases). With 5 bases removed from V and 4 bases from J, the gap between germline ends came to 14 bases. The CDR3 totals 15 residues. Germline CDR1 and CDR2: SGHTA and FQGTGA. In DNA form, the CDR3 reads TGTGCCAGCAGCCAAACAGGGATCGGCACCGGGGAGCTGTTTTTT. Protein: CASSQTGIGTGELFF.

V usage is TRBV2 and J usage is TRBJ1-5; D is perhaps TRBD1 (6 bases). This CDR3 is 16 amino acids long. Germline-derived CDR1 and CDR2 are SNHLY and FYNNEI. The ends were cut back, 4 bases at V and 7 bases at J, with 20 bases in the middle. For the CDR3, the DNA is TGTGCCAGCAGTGGCATGGTTTCAGGGGCCGGACAGCCCCAGCATTTT. Translated: CASSGMVSGAGQPQHF.

V gene TRBV9 combines with J gene TRBJ2-3, with D maybe TRBD2 (5 bases). The CDR3 covers 14 residues. Germline V lookup: CDR1 SGDLS, CDR2 YYNGEE. V was pared by 0 bases and J by 5 bases, with 10 bases between. CDR3: CASSVGGVGDTQYF. Written as DNA, the CDR3 is TGTGCCAGCAGCGTAGGGGGAGTAGGAGATACGCAGTATTTT.

A word on this clone: At one boundary the junction diverges from the germline segment, which might be a read error. CDR3 protein: CASSLAVSGGAGKTQYF. DNA of the CDR3: TGTGCTAGCAGCTTAGCAGTTTCAGGGGGCGCCGGAAAGACCCAGTACTTC. V and J are TRBV7-7 and TRBJ2-5; TRBD1 matches at 8 bases. The CDR3 extends over 17 amino acids. The germline V gene encodes CDR1 SSHAT and CDR2 FNYEAQ (reference sequence).